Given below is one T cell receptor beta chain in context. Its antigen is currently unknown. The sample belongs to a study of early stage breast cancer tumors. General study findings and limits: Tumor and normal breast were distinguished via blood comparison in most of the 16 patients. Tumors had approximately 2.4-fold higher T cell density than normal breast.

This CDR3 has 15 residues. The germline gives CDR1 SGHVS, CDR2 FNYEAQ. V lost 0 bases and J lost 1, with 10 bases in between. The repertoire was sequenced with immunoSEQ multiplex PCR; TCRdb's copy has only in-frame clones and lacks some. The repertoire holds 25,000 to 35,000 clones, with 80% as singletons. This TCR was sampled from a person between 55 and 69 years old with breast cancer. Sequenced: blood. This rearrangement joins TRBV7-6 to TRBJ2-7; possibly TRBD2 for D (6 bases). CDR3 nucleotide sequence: TGTGCCAGCAGCTTAGCGGGGGGACCGTCCTACGAGCAGTACTTC. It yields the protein CASSLAGGPSYEQYF. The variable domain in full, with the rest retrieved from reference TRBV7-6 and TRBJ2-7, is GAGVSQSPRYKVTKRGQDVALRCDPISGHVSLYWYRQALGQGPEFLTYFNYEAQQDKSGLPNDRFSAERPEGSISTLTIQRTEQRDSAMYRCASSLAGGPSYEQYFGPGTRLTVT.